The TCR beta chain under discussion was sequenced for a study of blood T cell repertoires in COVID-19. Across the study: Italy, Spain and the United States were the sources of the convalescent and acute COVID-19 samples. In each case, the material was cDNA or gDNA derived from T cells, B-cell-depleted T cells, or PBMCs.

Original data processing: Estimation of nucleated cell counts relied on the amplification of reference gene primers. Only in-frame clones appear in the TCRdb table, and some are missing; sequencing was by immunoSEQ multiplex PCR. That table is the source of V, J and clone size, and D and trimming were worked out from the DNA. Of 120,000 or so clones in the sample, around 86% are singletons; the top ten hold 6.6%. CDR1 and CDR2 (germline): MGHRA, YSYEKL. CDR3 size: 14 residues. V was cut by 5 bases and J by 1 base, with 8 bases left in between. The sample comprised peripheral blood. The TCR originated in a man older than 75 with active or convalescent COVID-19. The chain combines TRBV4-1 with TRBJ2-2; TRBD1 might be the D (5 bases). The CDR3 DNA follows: TGCGCCAGCAGCGACAGAGGGAACACCGGGGAGCTGTTTTTT. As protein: CASSDRGNTGELFF.